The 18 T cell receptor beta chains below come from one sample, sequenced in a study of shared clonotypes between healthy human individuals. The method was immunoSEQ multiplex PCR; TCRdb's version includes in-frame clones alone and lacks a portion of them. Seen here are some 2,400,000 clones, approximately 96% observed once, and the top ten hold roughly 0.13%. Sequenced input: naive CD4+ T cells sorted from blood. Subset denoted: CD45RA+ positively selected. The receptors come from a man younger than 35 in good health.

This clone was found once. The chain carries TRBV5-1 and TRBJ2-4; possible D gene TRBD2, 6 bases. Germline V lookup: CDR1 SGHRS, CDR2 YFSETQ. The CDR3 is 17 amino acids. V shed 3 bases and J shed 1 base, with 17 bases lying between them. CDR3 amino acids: CASSSGSPTGAKNIQYF. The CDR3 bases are TGCGCCAGCAGCTCCGGGAGCCCGACGGGCGCCAAAAACATTCAGTACTTC.

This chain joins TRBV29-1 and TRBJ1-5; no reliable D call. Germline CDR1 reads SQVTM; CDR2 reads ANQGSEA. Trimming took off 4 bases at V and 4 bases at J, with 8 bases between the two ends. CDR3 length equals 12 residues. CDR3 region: CSVGWGNQPQHF. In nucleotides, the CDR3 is TGCAGCGTTGGGTGGGGTAATCAGCCCCAGCATTTT.

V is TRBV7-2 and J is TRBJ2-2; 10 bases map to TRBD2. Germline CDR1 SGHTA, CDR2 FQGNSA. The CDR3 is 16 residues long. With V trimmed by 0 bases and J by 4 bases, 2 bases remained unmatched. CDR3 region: CASSLAGLAVTGELFF. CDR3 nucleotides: TGTGCCAGCAGCTTAGCCGGACTAGCGGTCACCGGGGAGCTGTTTTTT.

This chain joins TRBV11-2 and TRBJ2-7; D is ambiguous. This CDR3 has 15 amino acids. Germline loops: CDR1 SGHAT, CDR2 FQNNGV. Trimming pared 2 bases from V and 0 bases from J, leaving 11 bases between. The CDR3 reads CASSLLERFSYEQYF. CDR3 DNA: TGTGCCAGCAGCTTATTGGAAAGGTTCTCCTACGAGCAGTACTTC.

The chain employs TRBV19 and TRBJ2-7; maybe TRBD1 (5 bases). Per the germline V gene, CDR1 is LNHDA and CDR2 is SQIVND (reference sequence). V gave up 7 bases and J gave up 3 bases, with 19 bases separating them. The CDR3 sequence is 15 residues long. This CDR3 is CASNPQGAGFYEQYF. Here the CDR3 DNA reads TGTGCCAGTAACCCTCAAGGGGCAGGCTTCTACGAGCAGTACTTC.

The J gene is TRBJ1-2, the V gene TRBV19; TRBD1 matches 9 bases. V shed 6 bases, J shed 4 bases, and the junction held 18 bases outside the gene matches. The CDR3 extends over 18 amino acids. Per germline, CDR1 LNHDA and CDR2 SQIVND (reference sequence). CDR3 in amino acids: CASSRLNPSGQGGYGYTF. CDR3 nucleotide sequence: TGTGCCAGTAGCCGGCTTAATCCATCGGGACAGGGCGGCTATGGCTACACCTTC.

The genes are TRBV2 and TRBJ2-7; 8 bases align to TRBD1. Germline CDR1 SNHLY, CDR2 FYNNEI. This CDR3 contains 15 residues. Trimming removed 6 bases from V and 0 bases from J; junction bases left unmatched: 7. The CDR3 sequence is CASSGDRFSSYEQYF. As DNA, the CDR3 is TGTGCCAGCAGCGGGGACAGGTTTAGCTCCTACGAGCAGTACTTC. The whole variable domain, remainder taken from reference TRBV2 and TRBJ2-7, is EPEVTQTPSHQVTQMGQEVILRCVPISNHLYFYWYRQILGQKVEFLVSFYNNEISEKSEIFDDQFSVERPDGSNFTLKIRSTKLEDSAMYFCASSGDRFSSYEQYFGPGTRLTVT.

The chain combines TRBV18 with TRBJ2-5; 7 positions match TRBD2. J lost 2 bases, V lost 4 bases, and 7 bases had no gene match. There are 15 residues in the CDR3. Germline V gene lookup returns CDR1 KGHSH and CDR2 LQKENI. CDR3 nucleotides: TGTGCCAGCTCACTGCTTCCGGGAGGACAAGAGACCCAGTACTTC. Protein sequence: CASSLLPGGQETQYF.

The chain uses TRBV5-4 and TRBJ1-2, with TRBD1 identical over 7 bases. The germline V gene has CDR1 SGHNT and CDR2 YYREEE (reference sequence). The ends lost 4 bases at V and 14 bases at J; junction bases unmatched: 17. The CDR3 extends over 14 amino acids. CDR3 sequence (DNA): TGTGCCAGCAGCCCGGGACAGCTGAACGGAGTTGTAACCTTC. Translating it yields CASSPGQLNGVVTF.

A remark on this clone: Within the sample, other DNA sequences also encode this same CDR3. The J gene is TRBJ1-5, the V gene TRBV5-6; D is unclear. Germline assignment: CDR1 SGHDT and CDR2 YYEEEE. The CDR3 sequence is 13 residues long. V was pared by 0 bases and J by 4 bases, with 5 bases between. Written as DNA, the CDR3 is TGTGCCAGCAGCTTGGCGGGAAATCAGCCCCAGCATTTT. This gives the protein CASSLAGNQPQHF.

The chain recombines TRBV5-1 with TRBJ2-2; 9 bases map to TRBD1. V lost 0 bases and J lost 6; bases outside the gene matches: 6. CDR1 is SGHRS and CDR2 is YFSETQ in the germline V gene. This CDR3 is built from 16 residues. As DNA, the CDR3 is TGCGCCAGCAGCTTGGCAGGACAGGGGAGGTCCGGGGAGCTGTTTTTT. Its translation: CASSLAGQGRSGELFF.

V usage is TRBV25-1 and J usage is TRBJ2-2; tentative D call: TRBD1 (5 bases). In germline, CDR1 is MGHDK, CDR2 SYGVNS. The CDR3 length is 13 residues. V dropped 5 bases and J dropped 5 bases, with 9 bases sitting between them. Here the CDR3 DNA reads TGTGCCAGCAGTTCCCCAGGGACCGGGGAGCTGTTTTTT. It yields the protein CASSSPGTGELFF.

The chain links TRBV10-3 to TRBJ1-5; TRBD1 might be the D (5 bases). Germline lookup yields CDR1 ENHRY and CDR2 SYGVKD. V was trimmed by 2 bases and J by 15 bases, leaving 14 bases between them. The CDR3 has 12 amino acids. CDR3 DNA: TGTGCCATCAGTGAGACTCGACAGCCTTGGCATTTT. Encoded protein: CAISETRQPWHF.

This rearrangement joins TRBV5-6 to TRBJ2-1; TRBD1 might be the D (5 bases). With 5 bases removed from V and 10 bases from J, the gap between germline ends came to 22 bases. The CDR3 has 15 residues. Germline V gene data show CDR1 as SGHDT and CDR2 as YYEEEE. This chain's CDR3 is CASSDQGKSAREQFF. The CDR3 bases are TGTGCCAGCAGTGACCAGGGAAAATCCGCGAGGGAGCAGTTCTTC.

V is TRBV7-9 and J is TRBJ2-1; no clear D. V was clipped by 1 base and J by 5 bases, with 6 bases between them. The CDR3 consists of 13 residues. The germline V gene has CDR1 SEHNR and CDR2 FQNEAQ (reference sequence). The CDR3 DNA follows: TGTGCCAGCAGCTTAGGGGCAAACAATGAGCAGTTCTTC. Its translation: CASSLGANNEQFF.

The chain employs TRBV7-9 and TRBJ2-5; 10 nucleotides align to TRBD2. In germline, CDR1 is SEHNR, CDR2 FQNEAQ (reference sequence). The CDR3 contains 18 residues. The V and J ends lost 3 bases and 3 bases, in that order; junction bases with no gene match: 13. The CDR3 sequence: CASSFGLAAFLAEETQYF. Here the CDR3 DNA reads TGTGCCAGCAGCTTTGGACTAGCGGCATTCTTGGCGGAAGAGACCCAGTACTTC.

CDR3 nucleotides: TGCGCCAGCAGCTTGGCCCTACAGTCCTACAATGAGCAGTTCTTC. It codes for CASSLALQSYNEQFF. V is TRBV5-1 and J is TRBJ2-1; the D is unclear. This CDR3 has 15 residues. Germline values: CDR1 SGHRS, CDR2 YFSETQ. Trimming took 0 bases from V and 1 from J, leaving 8 bases between them.

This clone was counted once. The CDR3 DNA reads as TGTGCCAGCAGCCATCGTTCAGTAGGGGGCAATGAGCAGTTCTTC. Protein: CASSHRSVGGNEQFF. The chain joins TRBV28 to TRBJ2-1; maybe TRBD1 (6 bases). The germline V and J ends were trimmed by 6 bases and 6 bases, with 18 bases remaining between them. The CDR3 is 15 residues long. Per the germline V gene, CDR1 is MDHEN and CDR2 is SYDVKM.